This is a list of T cell receptor beta chains from one sample in a study of cytomegalovirus exposure and HLA in healthy donors. Method: immunoSEQ multiplex PCR; TCRdb's copy keeps in-frame clones and lacks some. The table has just over 150,000 clones, around 83% seen once; the top ten hold around 6%. The sequenced sample consisted of PBMCs. The receptors were gathered from a man between 45 and 60 years old in good health and CMV-seropositive. Each CDR3 is given with its conserved first and last residue. Fields, in order: V gene, J gene, D gene, clone size, CDR3 DNA, CDR3 protein. D genes are given only for firm matches. Clone size is given for some rows only: seen once, a few or many times, or a class if the clone is expanded.

>TRBV5-5|TRBJ2-7|TRBD1|.
TGTGCCAGCAGCTTGCCCGGGACAGGGGTCCACGAGCAGTACTTC
CASSLPGTGVHEQYF
>TRBV7-6|TRBJ2-5|.|.
TGTGCCAGCAGCTTACTGGGGGGGCGGGAAGAGACCCAGTACTTC
CASSLLGGREETQYF
>TRBV18|TRBJ1-1|.|.
TGTGCCAGCTCCCCCCTCGGTGAAGACACTGAAGCTTTCTTT
CASSPLGEDTEAFF
>TRBV19|TRBJ1-2|.|.
TGTGCCAGTAGCTTGACAGTTTCTAACTATGGCTACACCTTC
CASSLTVSNYGYTF
>TRBV7-9|TRBJ1-4|.|.
TGTGCCAGCGGGTTACCCCCGGACACCTCCTTCTCGGCTAATGAAAAACTGTTTTTT
CASGLPPDTSFSANEKLFF
>TRBV5-8|TRBJ2-5|TRBD1|.
TGTGCCAGCAGCTTGGGGGTTGGCAGGGGGCAAGAGACCCAGTACTTC
CASSLGVGRGQETQYF
>TRBV5-4|TRBJ2-5|TRBD2|.
TGTGCCAGCAGCCCCCCGGTGGCGGGAGGAGAGACCCAGTACTTC
CASSPPVAGGETQYF
>TRBV9|TRBJ1-1|TRBD1|once
TGTGCCAGCAGCGTAGGTCCCTTAACAGGGGGCCCCACTGAAGCTTTCTTT
CASSVGPLTGGPTEAFF
>TRBV19|TRBJ2-5|TRBD2|.
TGTGCCAGTAGCGGGACTAGCCAAGAGACCCAGTACTTC
CASSGTSQETQYF
>TRBV11-3|TRBJ1-1|.|.
TGTGCCAGCAGCCCAGGGACACAGAACACTGAAGCTTTCTTT
CASSPGTQNTEAFF
>TRBV5-1|TRBJ2-3|.|.
TGCGCCAGCAGCTTGGACAGGGCATCAGATACGCAGTATTTT
CASSLDRASDTQYF
>TRBV18|TRBJ1-1|.|.
TGTGCCAGCTCACCCCGGACACGCCAGAACACTGAAGCTTTCTTT
CASSPRTRQNTEAFF
>TRBV12-5|TRBJ2-7|TRBD1|.
TGTGCTAGTGGTTTACAGGGACAGGGGCCCTACGAGCAGTACTTC
CASGLQGQGPYEQYF
>TRBV5-1|TRBJ2-1|TRBD2|.
TGCGCCAGCATGCGGGAGAGGGGCAATGAGCAGTTCTTC
CASMRERGNEQFF
>TRBV28|TRBJ1-5|.|few
TGTGCCACCGACTGGCAGCCCCAGCATTTT
CATDWQPQHF
>TRBV27|TRBJ1-2|TRBD1|.
TGTGCCAGCAGTTTCAGGGGGACGGATGGCTACACCTTC
CASSFRGTDGYTF
>TRBV5-1|TRBJ1-2|TRBD1|.
TGCGCCAGCAGCGGCGGGACAGTGGGCCCAGCTAACTATGGCTACACCTTC
CASSGGTVGPANYGYTF
>TRBV6-6|TRBJ1-1|TRBD1|.
TGTGCCAGTCGGGACAGTACCACTGAAGCTTTCTTT
CASRDSTTEAFF
>TRBV11-2|TRBJ2-5|TRBD2|.
TGTGCCAGCAGCTGGGGACTAGCGGGAGAGGAGACCCAGTACTTC
CASSWGLAGEETQYF
>TRBV5-5|TRBJ1-1|.|.
TGTGCCAGCAGCTTAGGGGGAATGAACACTGAAGCTTTCTTT
CASSLGGMNTEAFF
>TRBV2|TRBJ1-1|TRBD1|.
TGTGCCAGCAGGACAGGGGGCCTGACGAACACTGAAGCTTTCTTT
CASRTGGLTNTEAFF
>TRBV5-8|TRBJ2-5|TRBD2|.
TGTGCCAGCAGCTTCGGACTAGCGGGGGCCGAACAAGAGACCCAGTACTTC
CASSFGLAGAEQETQYF
>TRBV5-1|TRBJ1-1|.|.
TGCGCCAGCAGCTTCAGGGGCTGGTACACTGAAGCTTTCTTT
CASSFRGWYTEAFF
>TRBV11-2|TRBJ2-3|.|.
TGTGCCAGCAGCAGAATGGGACTGAACACAGATACGCAGTATTTT
CASSRMGLNTDTQYF
>TRBV11-2|TRBJ2-3|.|once
TGTGCCAGCAGCCCCCGTAGCCGAGCCGATACGCAGTATTTT
CASSPRSRADTQYF
>TRBV10-1|TRBJ1-1|.|.
TGCGCCAGCAGTGAGTCTGGAGGGAACACTGAAGCTTTCTTT
CASSESGGNTEAFF
>TRBV11-2|TRBJ2-7|TRBD1|.
TGTGCCAGCAGCCCCCTAGGGGGACAGGTACGGACCTACGAGCAGTACTTC
CASSPLGGQVRTYEQYF
>TRBV5-1|TRBJ2-1|TRBD1|.
TGCGCCAGCAGCTCAATTCCGGGACAGGCTAACAATGAGCAGTTCTTC
CASSSIPGQANNEQFF
>TRBV29-1|TRBJ1-5|TRBD1|.
TGCAGCGCCACCACAGGGGGTTGGGATCAGCCCCAGCATTTT
CSATTGGWDQPQHF
>TRBV7-2|TRBJ1-2|TRBD1|.
TGTGCCAGCAGCTCGCGACAGGGGGATGGCTACACCTTC
CASSSRQGDGYTF
>TRBV25-1|TRBJ2-1|.|.
TGTGCCAGCCGGGAGCAGCGAGAGCAGTTCTTC
CASREQREQFF
>TRBV29-1|TRBJ2-7|TRBD2|.
TGCAGCGCCGGGACTAGCCTCTCCTACGAGCAGTACTTC
CSAGTSLSYEQYF
>TRBV5-5|TRBJ1-2|.|.
TGTGCCAGCAGCTTGTATCGGGACTCCCACCTGAAGACTAACTATGGCTACACCTTC
CASSLYRDSHLKTNYGYTF
>TRBV7-2|TRBJ1-3|TRBD1|few
TGTGCCAGCAGCTTAGCGCCCAGACAGGGAGCTAATGGAAACACCATATATTTT
CASSLAPRQGANGNTIYF
>TRBV5-8|TRBJ2-3|TRBD2|.
TGTGCCAGCAGTTCGGGACTAGCGGCAAGCACAGATACGCAGTATTTT
CASSSGLAASTDTQYF
>TRBV7-8|TRBJ1-1|TRBD1|.
TGTGCCAGCAGCGACGGACAGGGAATGGGCACTGAAGCTTTCTTT
CASSDGQGMGTEAFF
>TRBV9|TRBJ1-2|TRBD1|.
TGTGCCAGCAGCGTCGGGACAGACAGCAATGGCTACACCTTC
CASSVGTDSNGYTF
>TRBV5-1|TRBJ2-2|.|.
TGCGCCAGCAGCTTGGTGGCAGGGTCCACCGGGGAGCTGTTTTTT
CASSLVAGSTGELFF
>TRBV6-1|TRBJ2-5|.|.
TGTGCCAGCAGTGAAGCTCTGGGAGGACGAGAGACCCAGTACTTC
CASSEALGGRETQYF
>TRBV15|TRBJ2-5|TRBD2|.
TGTGCCACCAGCAGAGACCCGCTAGCGGGGGGCGGAGAAGAGACCCAGTACTTC
CATSRDPLAGGGEETQYF
>TRBV27|TRBJ2-7|.|.
TGTGCCAGCAGTTTGAGCGCGGGTGGCTCCTACGAGCAGTACTTC
CASSLSAGGSYEQYF
>TRBV2|TRBJ2-1|TRBD1|few
TGTGCCAGCAGGAGACAAGGGACAGGGAACAATGAGCAGTTCTTC
CASRRQGTGNNEQFF
>TRBV7-9|TRBJ2-1|TRBD2|once
TGTGCCAGCAGCTCAGGACTAGCGGGGGGTTCGGATGAGCAGTTCTTC
CASSSGLAGGSDEQFF
>TRBV6-5|TRBJ2-1|.|.
TGTGCCAGCAGTTACTCCGACAATGAGCAGTTCTTC
CASSYSDNEQFF
>TRBV5-1|TRBJ2-7|TRBD1|.
TGCGCCAGCAGCTTGGAAAGACAGGGAGCCTACGAGCAGTACTTC
CASSLERQGAYEQYF
>TRBV29-1|TRBJ2-1|TRBD2|few
TGCAGCACCCGGACTAGCGGGAGGGCCCAGTTCTTC
CSTRTSGRAQFF
>TRBV5-6|TRBJ1-2|TRBD1|few
TGTGCCAGCAGCTCGACAGGGGGCGTCTATGGCTACACCTTC
CASSSTGGVYGYTF
>TRBV6-6|TRBJ2-7|.|once
TGTGCCAGCGTCGGCGGACTGTGGGAGCAGTACTTC
CASVGGLWEQYF
>TRBV27|TRBJ2-4|TRBD2|.
TGTGCCAGCAGTGTAGGCGGACTAGCGGGATTTTCGAACATTCAGTACTTC
CASSVGGLAGFSNIQYF
>TRBV6-1|TRBJ1-2|TRBD1|.
TGTGCCACCAAGGGACAGAGAAGAGACTATGGCTACACCTTC
CATKGQRRDYGYTF
>TRBV10-3|TRBJ1-2|.|.
TGTGCCATCAAGAGCGTAGCGGGGGGCGACTATGGCTACACCTTC
CAIKSVAGGDYGYTF
>TRBV4-2|TRBJ1-1|.|.
TGTGCCAGCAGCCCGGCCGGGACAACTATGAACACTGAAGCTTTCTTT
CASSPAGTTMNTEAFF
>TRBV2|TRBJ2-3|.|.
TGTGCCAGCAGAATAGCGAGGGGGACAGATACGCAGTATTTT
CASRIARGTDTQYF
>TRBV27|TRBJ1-4|TRBD1|.
TGTGCCAGCAGTTTCATCCGGGACAGAAATGAAAAACTGTTTTTT
CASSFIRDRNEKLFF